Shown below are 23 T cell receptor beta chains from a single sample sequenced in a study of CD8+CD57+ T cells in acquired aplastic anemia. Using genomic DNA as the template, TCR beta VDJ and CDR3 profiling was carried out. TCRdb redid the calling of the reads with MiXCR, one entry per CDR3 protein. The table records hundreds of thousands of distinct CDR3 sequences, approximately 33% of them present only once. Previously, flow cytometry had revealed CD8+CD57+ cell expansion in the patients chosen for sequencing. Sequenced sample: sorted CD4+, CD8+, or CD8+CD57+ T cells (not recorded which) from PBMCs. These receptors were collected from a human donor with aplastic anemia.

J is TRBJ2-7 and V is TRBV10-3, with D perhaps being TRBD1 or TRBD2 (5 bases each). Trimming left V 10 bases short and J 2 bases short, with 18 bases between. This CDR3 has 14 residues. Germline-derived CDR1 and CDR2 are ENHRY and SYGVKD. The CDR3 loop is CASTRDRVAYEQYF. As DNA, the CDR3 is TGTGCCAGCACCCGGGACCGAGTCGCCTACGAGCAGTACTTC.

V usage is TRBV28 and J usage is TRBJ1-5; perhaps TRBD1 as D (6 bases). V was pared by 4 bases and J by 5 bases, with 12 bases between. Germline values: CDR1 MDHEN, CDR2 SYDVKM. The CDR3 spans 14 residues. The DNA for the CDR3 is TGTGCCAGCAGTTCTGGACAGCTCGATCAGCCCCAGCATTTT. Translation: CASSSGQLDQPQHF.

V usage is TRBV6-1 and J usage is TRBJ1-2, with D unresolved. The CDR3 has 13 residues. V was shortened by 11 bases and J by 5 bases, with 18 bases between the two germline ends. Germline V CDR1 and CDR2: MNHNS, SASEGT. The CDR3 coding sequence is TGTGCCGGCTTACGGGGTGTAGGATATGGCTACACCTTC. As protein: CAGLRGVGYGYTF.

With regard to this clonotype: Relative to the germline gene, one junction end is altered; a read error may explain this. The J gene is TRBJ2-1, the V gene TRBV24-1, with 8 bases fitting TRBD1. CDR3 length equals 12 residues. Germline CDR1 reads KGHDR; CDR2 reads SFDVKD. In nucleotides, the CDR3 is TGTGCCACCAGTGACCTAGGGACAGGTTTAAGCTTC. It is translated as CATSDLGTGLSF.

The sample holds many counts of this clonotype. This chain uses TRBV11-2 with TRBJ1-2; possible D gene TRBD1, 6 bases. Trimming shortened V by 5 bases and J by 4 bases, and 14 bases separated the two germline ends. The CDR3 spans 14 residues. Germline CDR1 and CDR2: SGHAT and FQNNGV. CDR3 DNA: TGTGCCAGCAGCCGCCAAGGGGGTACCTATGGCTACACCTTC. This gives the protein CASSRQGGTYGYTF. The entire variable domain, with the rest obtained from reference TRBV11-2 and TRBJ1-2, is as follows: EAGVAQSPRYKIIEKRQSVAFWCNPISGHATLYWYQQILGQGPKLLIQFQNNGVVDDSQLPKDRFSAERLKGVDSTLKIQPAKLEDSAVYLCASSRQGGTYGYTFGSGTRLTVV.

On this clonotype itself: Germline and junction disagree at one end, which may indicate a read error. The chain couples TRBV11-2 to TRBJ2-7; D gene ambiguous. Germline V gives CDR1 SGHAT, CDR2 FQNNGV. This CDR3 comprises 13 residues. CDR3 DNA: TGTGCCAGCAGCCTAGACTCACCCTACGAGCAGTACTTC. It translates to CASSLDSPYEQYF.

This clonotype was counted at least ten times. The gene calls are TRBV29-1 and TRBJ1-1; D unresolved. Trimming stripped 0 bases from V and 4 bases from J, with 18 bases between. The CDR3 is 16 residues long. Germline CDR1 is SQVTM and CDR2 is ANQGSEA. Here the CDR3 DNA reads TGCAGCGTTGAAGATCGGAAGGGCCCTATGAGCACTGAAGCTTTCTTT. It translates to CSVEDRKGPMSTEAFF.

The chain is built from TRBV9 and TRBJ2-1, with D possibly TRBD2 on 5 matching bases. The V and J ends lost 0 bases and 15 bases respectively, with 10 bases between them. This CDR3 is built from 11 residues. CDR1 is SGDLS, CDR2 YYNGEE, per germline. CDR3 DNA sequence: TGTGCCAGCAGCGTAGGGGGAGTCTTGTTCTTC. It specifies CASSVGGVLFF.

The V call is TRBV20-1, the J call TRBJ1-1; weak D call: TRBD1 (5 bases). Looked up from germline, CDR1 is DFQATT and CDR2 is SNEGSKA (reference sequence). The V and J ends lost 0 bases and 0 bases respectively, with 11 bases between them. The length of the CDR3 is 15 residues. The chain's CDR3 is CSARDRQHLNTEAFF. CDR3 in DNA: TGCAGTGCTAGAGATCGACAGCACTTGAACACTGAAGCTTTCTTT.

This clonotype was counted at least ten times. J is TRBJ1-2 and V is TRBV20-1, with D possibly matching TRBD1 (6 bases). The CDR3 contains 14 residues. The V and J ends lost 6 bases and 7 bases respectively, with 21 bases between them. Germline V gene lookup returns CDR1 DFQATT and CDR2 SNEGSKA (reference sequence). This CDR3 reads CSASAGEALGGYTF. The DNA for the CDR3 is TGCAGTGCCTCAGCAGGGGAAGCTCTGGGTGGCTACACCTTC.

The chain employs TRBV30 and TRBJ2-7; D remains unclear. CDR1 is GTSNPN, CDR2 SVGIG, per germline (reference sequence). The CDR3 is 11 amino acids. The V end was cut by 4 bases, the J end by 7 bases, with 11 bases between. CDR3: CAWTPGQEQYF. As DNA, the CDR3 is TGTGCCTGGACCCCCGGGCAGGAGCAGTACTTC.

This chain joins TRBV19 and TRBJ2-1; D not certain. This CDR3 spans 13 amino acids. Germline lookup yields CDR1 LNHDA and CDR2 SQIVND (reference sequence). The ends were cut back, 4 bases at V and 13 bases at J, with 17 bases in the middle. As DNA, the CDR3 is TGTGCCAGTAGTACCCGCTCTACAGAGAAACAGTTCTTC. Amino acid sequence: CASSTRSTEKQFF.

This chain links TRBV25-1 with TRBJ2-7, with 10 positions matching TRBD2. The germline gives CDR1 MGHDK, CDR2 SYGVNS. This CDR3 spans 17 amino acids. Trimming removed 3 bases from V and 6 bases from J; junction bases left unmatched: 14. Here the CDR3 reads CASSDTDSGREGFEQYF. CDR3 DNA: TGTGCCAGCAGTGATACGGACAGCGGGAGGGAGGGGTTCGAGCAGTACTTC.

This clonotype was observed many times. The J gene is TRBJ2-3, the V gene TRBV7-3; the D is unclear. V dropped 5 bases and J dropped 1 base, with 7 bases sitting between them. Germline V CDR1 and CDR2: SGHTA, FQGTGA. CDR3 length: 13 amino acids. The chain's CDR3 is CASSRSRTDTQYF. CDR3 nucleotide sequence: TGTGCCAGCAGCCGATCTCGCACAGATACGCAGTATTTT.

About this clonotype itself: Being one base from a much bigger clone, this may be a read error. Given the absence of the conserved phenylalanine or tryptophan at the CDR3 end, a read error is likely. This chain connects TRBV19 to TRBJ1-5; D not certain. The CDR3 length is 14 residues. Germline CDR1 reads LNHDA; CDR2 reads SQIVND (reference sequence). Trimming stripped 8 bases from V and 2 bases from J, with 13 bases between. CDR3 sequence reads: CASGHGNGNQPQHS. In DNA, the CDR3 is TGTGCCAGTGGCCATGGGAACGGCAATCAGCCCCAGCATTCT.

There are a few counts of this clonotype. The chain is built from TRBV9 and TRBJ1-4; D is ambiguous. CDR3 length: 15 amino acids. In germline, CDR1 is SGDLS, CDR2 YYNGEE. The V and J ends lost 0 bases and 8 bases respectively, with 14 bases between them. The CDR3 loop reads CASSVAADGAEKLFF. In nucleotides, the CDR3 is TGTGCCAGCAGCGTAGCTGCGGATGGAGCCGAAAAACTGTTTTTT.

The chain links TRBV24-1 to TRBJ1-3; D gene unclear. V dropped 11 bases and J dropped 4 bases, with 23 bases sitting between them. Germline V gives CDR1 KGHDR, CDR2 SFDVKD. The CDR3 covers 16 residues. The CDR3 DNA sequence: TGTGCCAGCTCACCAATAGGCGGAAACGGCGGAAACACCATATATTTT. Translation: CASSPIGGNGGNTIYF.

This clonotype was observed a handful of times. V is TRBV12-3 or TRBV12-4 and J is TRBJ2-3; 13 nucleotides agree with TRBD2. With 9 bases clipped from V and 4 bases from J, the junction kept 1 base outside the gene matches. The CDR3 spans 13 residues. The DNA of the CDR3 is TGTGCCAGTACTAGCGGGGGGGCAGATACGCAGTATTTT. Translated, it gives CASTSGGADTQYF.

The CDR3 DNA sequence: TGTGCCATCAGTGAGGGGACTAGCGGGGAGACCTACGAGCAGTACTTC. Residues: CAISEGTSGETYEQYF. This sequence joins TRBV10-3 and TRBJ2-7; TRBD2 aligns across 13 bases. The CDR3 has 16 amino acids. With V trimmed by 2 bases and J by 2 bases, 3 bases remained unmatched. Germline-derived CDR1 and CDR2 are ENHRY and SYGVKD.

This sequence joins TRBV20-1 and TRBJ2-5; 9 bases line up with TRBD2. CDR1 is DFQATT, CDR2 SNEGSKA, per germline (reference sequence). The ends lost 3 bases at V and 7 bases at J; junction bases unmatched: 9. This CDR3 is 14 amino acids long. The CDR3 spells CSARGASGIVTQYF. The CDR3 DNA reads TGCAGTGCTAGGGGGGCTAGCGGGATTGTGACCCAGTACTTC.

This clonotype was detected ten times or more. The chain has TRBV7-9 and TRBJ1-4, with TRBD1 identical over 7 bases. V lost 1 base and J lost 7; bases outside the gene matches: 3. Germline V CDR1 and CDR2: SEHNR, FQNEAQ (reference sequence). This CDR3 region has 14 residues. CDR3 protein: CASSLDRGREKLFF. Written as DNA, the CDR3 is TGTGCCAGCAGCTTAGACAGGGGACGTGAAAAACTGTTTTTT.

This clonotype was counted at least ten times. This chain uses TRBV7-9 with TRBJ1-6; D remains unclear. CDR3 length equals 14 residues. The V end was cut by 5 bases, the J end by 6 bases, with 11 bases between. Germline lookup yields CDR1 SEHNR and CDR2 FQNEAQ (reference sequence). CDR3 sequence: CASSPINSNSPLHF. In DNA, the CDR3 is TGTGCCAGCAGCCCAATCAATTCTAATTCACCCCTCCACTTT.

The J gene is TRBJ2-2, the V gene TRBV19, with 8 nucleotides matching TRBD1. The CDR3 spans 16 residues. J lost 1 base, V lost 7 bases, and 8 bases had no gene match. CDR1 and CDR2 from the germline V gene are LNHDA and SQIVND (reference sequence). CDR3 in amino acids: CASKNPGTGNTGELFF. CDR3 nucleotide sequence: TGTGCCAGTAAGAATCCCGGGACAGGGAACACCGGGGAGCTGTTTTTT.